The next 16 T cell receptor beta chains were all read from a single sample in a study of T cell responses to AZD1222 COVID-19 vaccine. Generated by immunoSEQ multiplex PCR, the TCRdb table keeps only in-frame clones and is missing some. The data contain 100,000 to 150,000 clones, approximately 89% of them singletons. This material consisted of peripheral blood, taken on day 0 of AZD1222 vaccination. Source of these receptors: an adult in good health.

This clone was observed once. This sequence joins TRBV7-9 and TRBJ2-2; TRBD1 matches 7 bases. CDR3 length equals 17 residues. J gave up 2 bases and V 5 bases, and 11 bases lay outside the gene matches. Germline V gene data show CDR1 as SEHNR and CDR2 as FQNEAQ (reference sequence). CDR3 residues: CASSPHRGRANTGELFF. DNA of the CDR3: TGTGCCAGCAGCCCCCATAGGGGGCGAGCTAACACCGGGGAGCTGTTTTTT.

This rearrangement joins TRBV13 to TRBJ2-5; D possibly corresponds to TRBD2 (6 bases). The CDR3 length is 15 residues. With 1 base removed from V and 1 base from J, the gap between germline ends came to 10 bases. The germline gives CDR1 PRHDT, CDR2 FYEKMQ (reference sequence). The CDR3 DNA is TGTGCCAGCAGCTTAGCCGGCGGGGCCCAAGAGACCCAGTACTTC. Residues: CASSLAGGAQETQYF.

The V call is TRBV7-8, the J call TRBJ1-6; TRBD1 agrees at 7 bases. J gave up 7 bases and V 1 base, and 4 bases lay outside the gene matches. This CDR3 is 15 amino acids long. Per the germline V gene, CDR1 is SGHVS and CDR2 is FQNEAQ. DNA for the CDR3: TGTGCCAGCAGCTTAGTTAAGGGGGCCAATTCACCCCTCCACTTT. This translates into CASSLVKGANSPLHF. Together with reference TRBV7-8 and TRBJ1-6, the CDR3 gives the full variable domain: GAGVSQSPRYKVAKRGQDVALRCDPISGHVSLFWYQQALGQGPEFLTYFQNEAQLDKSGLPSDRFFAERPEGSVSTLKIQRTQQEDSAVYLCASSLVKGANSPLHFGNGTRLTVT.

The chain is built from TRBV6-5 and TRBJ1-5, with 7 bases that match TRBD1. The germline V gene encodes CDR1 MNHEY and CDR2 SVGAGI. The CDR3 has 12 residues. Trimming cost V 5 bases and J 7 bases; bases outside gene matches: 2. The CDR3 DNA sequence: TGTGCCAGCAGTACAGGGGACCAGCCCCAGCATTTT. This codes for CASSTGDQPQHF.

V and J are TRBV5-1 and TRBJ1-4, with 7 nucleotides matching TRBD1. This CDR3 contains 15 residues. Germline V gene lookup returns CDR1 SGHRS and CDR2 YFSETQ. V shed 4 bases and J 8 bases; nucleotides not matched to a gene: 11. CDR3 bases: TGCGCCAGCAGCGGACGGACAGGATCGGGGGAAAAACTGTTTTTT. Translated: CASSGRTGSGEKLFF.

V is TRBV7-3 and J is TRBJ2-7, with 7 bases aligning to TRBD2. Germline V CDR1 and CDR2: SGHTA, FQGTGA. CDR3 length: 14 residues. V trimming: 5 bases; J trimming: 0 bases; junction bases outside the gene matches: 4. CDR3 coding DNA: TGTGCCAGCAGCATCGGGGGGAACTCCTACGAGCAGTACTTC. Translation gives CASSIGGNSYEQYF.

V is TRBV5-6 and J is TRBJ2-3, with TRBD1 matching over 8 bases. Trimming at V came to 2 bases and at J to 6 bases, leaving 2 bases not matched to a gene. The CDR3 is 13 residues long. Germline loops: CDR1 SGHDT, CDR2 YYEEEE. The CDR3 reads CASSFRGPDTQYF. The CDR3 bases are TGTGCCAGCAGCTTCAGGGGGCCGGATACGCAGTATTTT.

The chain links TRBV24-1 to TRBJ1-3; D unresolved. V gave up 5 bases and J gave up 0 bases, with 7 bases separating them. The length of the CDR3 is 14 residues. CDR1 is KGHDR, CDR2 SFDVKD, per germline. CDR3 sequence (DNA): TGTGCCACCAGTGGGAGTAGCTCTGGAAACACCATATATTTT. Amino acids: CATSGSSSGNTIYF.

This clone was seen just once. The chain links TRBV5-5 to TRBJ2-7; tentative D call: TRBD1 (6 bases). The germline gives CDR1 SGHKS, CDR2 YYEKEE (reference sequence). Trimming left V 4 bases short and J 7 bases short, with 9 bases between. The CDR3 totals 11 residues. The chain's CDR3 is CASSIGTEQYF. As DNA, the CDR3 is TGTGCCAGCAGCATCGGGACAGAGCAGTACTTC.

The rearrangement joins TRBV27 to TRBJ2-3; 8 bases agree with TRBD2. Trimming at V came to 6 bases and at J to 2 bases, leaving 13 bases not matched to a gene. The CDR3 extends over 17 amino acids. Germline CDR1 is MNHEY and CDR2 is SMNVEV (reference sequence). In DNA, the CDR3 is TGTGCCAGCAGCCTAAACCCAGCGGGACTAGTCACAGATACGCAGTATTTT. Translated, it gives CASSLNPAGLVTDTQYF.

The rearrangement joins TRBV3-1 (or the pseudogene TRBV3-2) to TRBJ1-2, with 7 positions matching TRBD1. From germline, CDR1 is LGHDT and CDR2 YNNKEL (reference sequence). The length of the CDR3 is 13 residues. J lost 7 bases, V lost 4 bases, and 6 bases had no gene match. Here the CDR3 reads CASSLKGAGGYTF. The CDR3 DNA reads as TGTGCCAGCAGCCTTAAGGGGGCAGGTGGCTACACCTTC.

The V and J genes are TRBV29-1 and TRBJ2-1, with D uncertain. CDR3 size: 14 residues. V dropped 7 bases and J dropped 7 bases, with 20 bases sitting between them. Germline CDR1 SQVTM, CDR2 ANQGSEA. CDR3 sequence (DNA): TGCAGCGCCCTCAAAGGAAACCAAGGTAATGAGCAGTTCTTC. Its translation: CSALKGNQGNEQFF.

This chain joins TRBV6-5 and TRBJ2-5; no clear D gene. The length of the CDR3 is 11 residues. Germline CDR1 is MNHEY and CDR2 is SVGAGI. Trimming stripped 5 bases from V and 6 bases from J, with 7 bases between. CDR3 nucleotides: TGTGCCAGCAGTAATGGGAAGACCCAGTACTTC. It is translated as CASSNGKTQYF.

The chain recombines TRBV5-4 with TRBJ2-3, with 9 bases fitting TRBD2. This CDR3 is 17 amino acids long. The germline V gene encodes CDR1 SGHNT and CDR2 YYREEE (reference sequence). Trimming took 3 bases from V and 0 from J; bases not matched to a gene: 8. The CDR3 sequence is CASSSKSSGASTDTQYF. DNA for the CDR3: TGTGCCAGCAGCTCCAAATCTAGCGGGGCTAGCACAGATACGCAGTATTTT.

V gene TRBV5-1 combines with J gene TRBJ1-2, with TRBD1 as a possible D gene (6 bases). Trimming removed 0 bases from V and 8 bases from J, with 8 bases in between. Germline CDR1 SGHRS, CDR2 YFSETQ. This CDR3 contains 12 residues. The CDR3 spells CASSLDRAGYTF. The CDR3 DNA follows: TGCGCCAGCAGCTTGGACAGGGCGGGCTACACCTTC.

This chain connects TRBV4-2 to TRBJ2-1; D possibly corresponds to TRBD1 (5 bases). The CDR3 has 13 residues. Germline loops: CDR1 LGHNA, CDR2 YNFKEQ. The V end lost 4 bases, the J end lost 9 bases, and 13 bases lay between the germline ends. The CDR3 DNA reads as TGTGCCAGCAGCCCCCTGGGGCAGGGTGAGCAGTTCTTC. The encoded protein is CASSPLGQGEQFF.